A selection of T cell receptor beta chains follows, all from one sample in a study of Graves' ophthalmopathy and Graves' hyperthyroidism. In TCRdb, the multiplex PCR reads were re-called with MiXCR into one record per CDR3 protein. The table has approximately 210,000 distinct CDR3 sequences, about a fifth seen once; the top ten hold 43%. The sequencing input was peripheral blood. The receptor source for this set is a woman in her fifties or sixties with Graves' ophthalmopathy. The CDR3 runs from the conserved cysteine through the conserved F or W. D genes are given only for firm matches. The size entry is marked missing in some rows and otherwise reads once, few, many or a size class.

clone size,D gene,J gene,V gene,CDR3 protein,CDR3 DNA
-,TRBD1,TRBJ1-6,TRBV12-3/TRBV12-4,CASQAGGGSPLHF,TGTGCCAGCCAGGCAGGGGGAGGATCACCCCTCCACTTT
many,-,TRBJ2-7,TRBV30,CACQGSYEQYF,TGTGCCTGCCAGGGATCCTACGAGCAGTACTTC
few,-,TRBJ2-5,TRBV5-4,CASTKALSETQYF,TGTGCCAGCACCAAGGCGCTCTCGGAGACCCAGTACTTC
many,-,TRBJ2-2,TRBV5-1,CASSLGNSGNTGELFF,TGCGCCAGCAGCTTGGGCAATAGCGGTAACACCGGGGAGCTGTTTTTT
many,TRBD1,TRBJ1-2,TRBV11-2,CASTPDRGGGYTF,TGTGCCAGCACCCCAGACAGGGGAGGCGGCTACACCTTC
many,TRBD1,TRBJ2-7,TRBV29-1,CSVESRQGAYEQYF,TGCAGCGTTGAATCGAGGCAGGGGGCGTACGAGCAGTACTTC
many,-,TRBJ2-7,TRBV7-2,CASSLTGTRLRVFGEQYF,TGTGCCAGCAGCTTAACCGGGACGCGTCTGCGGGTTTTTGGCGAGCAGTACTTC
many,-,TRBJ1-5,TRBV7-6,CASSLPTRGWNQPQHF,TGTGCCAGCAGCCTCCCGACAAGGGGCTGGAATCAGCCCCAGCATTTT
many,-,TRBJ1-5,TRBV2,CASSPQGTRRQPQHF,TGTGCCAGCAGCCCCCAAGGGACCCGGCGTCAGCCCCAGCATTTT
many,-,TRBJ1-2,TRBV6-1,CASRDHPMGGGYTF,TGTGCCAGCAGAGACCACCCTATGGGGGGGGGCTACACCTTC
many,-,TRBJ2-7,TRBV29-1,CSVGTTVYEQYF,TGCAGCGTGGGGACGACGGTATACGAGCAGTACTTC
-,-,TRBJ2-4,TRBV6-5,CASNPLGGDIQYF,TGTGCCAGCAACCCTCTGGGGGGAGACATTCAGTACTTC
many,-,TRBJ1-5,TRBV6-1,CASINYSNQPQHF,TGTGCCAGCATAAACTATAGCAATCAGCCCCAGCATTTT
many,-,TRBJ1-5,TRBV6-1,CASTLARGDNQPQHF,TGTGCCAGCACCCTAGCGAGGGGTGACAATCAGCCCCAGCATTTT
-,TRBD1,TRBJ2-7,TRBV20-1,CSAMPYGQGGEQYF,TGCAGTGCCATGCCGTACGGACAGGGCGGCGAGCAGTACTTC
-,TRBD1,TRBJ1-2,TRBV4-2,CASSQVGGTGGFGYTF,TGTGCCAGCAGCCAAGTTGGCGGGACAGGGGGCTTTGGCTACACCTTC
-,-,TRBJ2-7,TRBV11-2,CASSVVGKQYF,TGTGCCAGCAGCGTAGTAGGGAAGCAGTACTTC
-,TRBD2,TRBJ2-5,TRBV11-2,CASSRGLAGVETQYF,TGTGCCAGCAGCCGGGGACTAGCGGGAGTGGAGACCCAGTACTTC
many,-,TRBJ1-2,TRBV12-5,CASGLFPGALIIYGYTF,TGTGCTAGTGGTTTGTTTCCAGGGGCCTTAATCATCTATGGCTACACCTTC
-,-,TRBJ1-3,TRBV12-5,CASGPTQGNTIYF,TGTGCTAGTGGCCCTACACAGGGAAACACCATATATTTT
many,-,TRBJ1-6,TRBV20-1,CSARDQQHHNSPLHF,TGCAGTGCTAGAGATCAACAGCATCATAATTCACCCCTCCACTTT